Presented here are 18 T cell receptor beta chains from one specimen sequenced in a study of cytomegalovirus exposure and HLA in healthy donors. Primers included in the PCR were 60 Vbeta and 13 Jbeta primers. Here immunoSEQ multiplex PCR was the method, and the copy in TCRdb shows in-frame clones only, minus some. Of 150,000 to 200,000 clones in the sample, about 79% were seen once. Sequences were obtained from PBMCs. These receptors all stem from a man in his forties in good health and CMV-seropositive.

The V gene is TRBV6-5, the J gene TRBJ1-5; possibly TRBD1 for D (6 bases). The germline CDR1 and CDR2 sequences are MNHEY and SVGAGI. V was shortened by 10 bases and J by 6 bases, with 22 bases between the two germline ends. CDR3 length: 15 amino acids. The CDR3 region has the DNA TGTGCCACCGCCGACCCTGGACAGATGGGTCAGCCCCAGCATTTT. Its translation: CATADPGQMGQPQHF.

The chain links TRBV19 to TRBJ1-5; the D gene is possibly TRBD1 (6 bases). V was trimmed by 6 bases and J by 4 bases, leaving 13 bases between them. The germline CDR1 and CDR2 sequences are LNHDA and SQIVND (reference sequence). The CDR3 length is 14 residues. The CDR3 spells CASRSTGGNQPQHF. As DNA, the CDR3 is TGTGCCAGTAGGTCGACAGGAGGTAATCAGCCCCAGCATTTT.

The CDR3 DNA is TGTGCCAGCAGTTCCCCTTGGGGTCTAGCGAAGAGCTCCTACGAGCAGTACTTC. This encodes CASSSPWGLAKSSYEQYF. The chain uses TRBV28 and TRBJ2-7, with D possibly matching TRBD2 (6 bases). Trimming cost V 4 bases and J 0 bases, with 22 bases left between them. Germline V gives CDR1 MDHEN, CDR2 SYDVKM. The CDR3 covers 18 residues.

The chain carries TRBV7-2 and TRBJ1-5, with 9 bases matching TRBD1. V dropped 5 bases and J dropped 4; count of bases not matched to a gene: 12. The CDR3 covers 17 residues. Germline V gene lookup returns CDR1 SGHTA and CDR2 FQGNSA. Written as DNA, the CDR3 is TGTGCCAGCAGCCGGCACAGGGGGCATGGCGTTAATCAGCCCCAGCATTTT. As protein: CASSRHRGHGVNQPQHF. The full variable domain, with the rest looked up from reference TRBV7-2 and TRBJ1-5, is GAGVSQSPSNKVTEKGKDVELRCDPISGHTALYWYRQSLGQGLEFLIYFQGNSAPDKSGLPSDRFSAERTGGSVSTLTIQRTQQEDSAVYLCASSRHRGHGVNQPQHFGDGTRLSIL.

This chain uses TRBV6-5 with TRBJ1-1; D is possibly TRBD1 (6 bases). This CDR3 comprises 15 residues. V lost 0 bases and J 0 bases, leaving 8 bases between the germline ends. Per the germline V gene, CDR1 is MNHEY and CDR2 is SVGAGI. The CDR3 sequence is CASSYSWTVNTEAFF. The DNA of the CDR3 is TGTGCCAGCAGTTACTCGTGGACAGTGAACACTGAAGCTTTCTTT.

The rearrangement joins TRBV28 to TRBJ2-5, with D possibly TRBD2 on 6 matching bases. Germline loops: CDR1 MDHEN, CDR2 SYDVKM. Trimming took off 2 bases at V and 2 bases at J, with 9 bases between the two ends. The CDR3 runs 14 residues. The CDR3 loop reads CASSLRGGQETQYF. Here the CDR3 DNA reads TGTGCCAGCAGTTTACGGGGAGGACAAGAGACCCAGTACTTC.

This clone was seen a handful of times. CDR3 DNA sequence: TGTGCCAGCAGTTATTTGGCGGGGCGCGGCCATGAGCAGTTCTTC. It encodes CASSYLAGRGHEQFF. This rearrangement joins TRBV6-5 to TRBJ2-1, with D maybe TRBD2 (6 bases). Trimming removed 3 bases from V and 8 bases from J, with 17 bases in between. The CDR3 length is 15 residues. Germline assignment: CDR1 MNHEY and CDR2 SVGAGI.

The chain couples TRBV6-1 to TRBJ2-3, with 8 bases fitting TRBD1. From germline, CDR1 is MNHNS and CDR2 SASEGT. The junction had 15 bases not matched to a gene; V was cut back by 10 bases and J by 6 bases. The CDR3 extends over 15 amino acids. The CDR3 spells CATLWTGRIPDTQYF. CDR3 DNA: TGTGCCACCTTGTGGACAGGGAGGATCCCGGATACGCAGTATTTT.

This clone has only a few counts. V and J are TRBV27 and TRBJ2-5; no definite D call. V gave up 7 bases and J gave up 4 bases, with 16 bases separating them. The CDR3 has 14 amino acids. Germline CDR1 MNHEY, CDR2 SMNVEV (reference sequence). For the CDR3, the DNA is TGTGCCAGCAACCCACGGGTGGGTTCAGAGACCCAGTACTTC. This codes for CASNPRVGSETQYF.

The rearrangement links TRBV7-9 to TRBJ2-7; perhaps TRBD1 as D (6 bases). The V and J ends lost 6 bases and 2 bases respectively, with 17 bases between them. Germline V gives CDR1 SEHNR, CDR2 FQNEAQ (reference sequence). There are 15 residues in the CDR3. The CDR3 sequence is CASRGSDRYPYEQYF. DNA of the CDR3: TGTGCCAGCAGGGGAAGCGACAGGTACCCCTACGAGCAGTACTTC.

The CDR3 DNA follows: TGTGCCAGCAGCTTAATGGGGGGAGTCTCCTACGAGCAGTACTTC. Its protein product is CASSLMGGVSYEQYF. The chain carries TRBV7-3 and TRBJ2-7; weak D call: TRBD2 (6 bases). CDR1 is SGHTA, CDR2 FQGTGA, per germline. This CDR3 spans 15 amino acids. The V and J ends lost 1 base and 0 bases respectively, with 10 bases between them.

The table lists this clone with a count of one. V usage is TRBV4-2 and J usage is TRBJ2-3; D is perhaps TRBD2 (6 bases). Per the germline V gene, CDR1 is LGHNA and CDR2 is YNFKEQ. CDR3 length equals 15 residues. V dropped 1 base and J dropped 0 bases, with 8 bases sitting between them. This chain's CDR3 is CASSQGGTSTDTQYF. CDR3 in DNA: TGTGCCAGCAGCCAAGGCGGGACCAGCACAGATACGCAGTATTTT.

The gene calls are TRBV29-1 and TRBJ2-1, with 12 nucleotides matching TRBD2. V lost 3 bases to trimming and J lost 9 bases; unmatched junction nucleotides: 6. The CDR3 is 14 residues long. CDR1 is SQVTM and CDR2 is ANQGSEA in the germline V gene. The CDR3 DNA reads TGCAGCGTTGAGCTAGCGGGAGGGTTGGGTGAGCAGTTCTTC. This encodes CSVELAGGLGEQFF.

The rearrangement joins TRBV19 to TRBJ2-7; TRBD1 aligns across 8 bases. This CDR3 has 15 residues. Losses at the gene ends were 4 bases for V and 0 bases for J; bases not matched to a gene: 5. CDR1 is LNHDA and CDR2 is SQIVND in the germline V gene (reference sequence). The CDR3, as DNA: TGTGCCAGTAGTACCCCGACAGGGGTCTCCTACGAGCAGTACTTC. Translated, it gives CASSTPTGVSYEQYF. Drawing the rest from reference TRBV19 and TRBJ2-7, the complete variable domain is DGGITQSPKYLFRKEGQNVTLSCEQNLNHDAMYWYRQDPGQGLRLIYYSQIVNDFQKGDIAEGYSVSREKKESFPLTVTSAQKNPTAFYLCASSTPTGVSYEQYFGPGTRLTVT.

The chain couples TRBV7-9 to TRBJ2-7, with a possible D match to TRBD1 (5 bases). The V gene's germline CDR1 is SEHNR and CDR2 FQNEAQ (reference sequence). Trimming stripped 4 bases from V and 2 bases from J, with 12 bases between. This CDR3 is built from 14 residues. CDR3 nucleotide sequence: TGTGCCAGCAGCTGGGGTTCAGGGACCTACGAGCAGTACTTC. Translated: CASSWGSGTYEQYF.

This CDR3 reads CASSLDTGETYEQYF. The CDR3 nucleotides read TGCGCCAGCAGCTTGGATACAGGGGAGACCTACGAGCAGTACTTC. The rearrangement joins TRBV5-1 to TRBJ2-7; 7 bases align to TRBD1. Germline-derived CDR1 and CDR2 are SGHRS and YFSETQ. This CDR3 contains 15 residues. Losses at the gene ends were 0 bases for V and 2 bases for J; bases not matched to a gene: 5.

The V call is TRBV11-3, the J call TRBJ2-4, with 8 nucleotides matching TRBD2. V trimming: 1 base; J trimming: 11 bases; junction bases outside the gene matches: 10. The CDR3 spans 15 residues. The germline V gene encodes CDR1 SGHNT and CDR2 YENEEA. CDR3 sequence: CASSLGVGAGGFQYF. The CDR3 nucleotides are TGTGCCAGCAGCTTAGGGGTGGGCGCGGGAGGTTTTCAGTACTTC.

V is TRBV10-1 and J is TRBJ2-3; 10 positions match TRBD2. This CDR3 is 14 amino acids long. After removal of 5 bases from V and 5 bases from J, the junction contained 4 bases not matched to a gene. Germline CDR1 WNHNN, CDR2 SYGVQD (reference sequence). CDR3 nucleotide sequence: TGCGCCAGCAGTATAGCGGGAGGATTAGATACGCAGTATTTT. It encodes CASSIAGGLDTQYF.